These 24 T cell receptor beta chains were all obtained from the same sample, sequenced in a study of Tregs in tolerant kidney transplant recipients. The data were produced by immunoSEQ multiplex PCR, yet TCRdb's version contains in-frame clones alone and is incomplete. The table for this sample gives some 31,000 clones. The sample consisted of CD8+ T cells from blood, taken before the transplant. The receptors come from a human donor who received a combined kidney and bone marrow transplant.

On this clone: Read coverage stops 3 residues before the CDR3 terminus; the germline J gene supplies the remainder. The gene calls are TRBV2 and TRBJ2-7; D might be TRBD1 (6 bases). CDR3 length: 13 residues. The V end was cut by 7 bases, the J end by 4 bases, with 14 bases between. Germline CDR1 and CDR2: SNHLY and FYNNEI. The CDR3 DNA, read in part, is TGTGCCAGCACTGGGACACCTATTTACGAG. It translates to CASTGTPIYE. Given in full, the CDR3 is CASTGTPIYEQYF.

Regarding this clone: The CDR3 is cut off 3 residues early in the read; its end comes from the germline J gene. The V gene is TRBV5-1, the J gene TRBJ1-1, with D unresolved. CDR1 is SGHRS, CDR2 YFSETQ, per germline. Trimming left V 7 bases short and J 0 bases short, with 13 bases between. This CDR3 contains 14 residues. The CDR3 loop is CASSYRTLNTEAFF. The part of the CDR3 DNA that was read is TGCGCCAGCTCCTACCGGACTTTGAACACTGAA.

Comments on this clone: The read comes to an end 3 residues before the CDR3 does, leaving the germline J gene to fill in the end. V and J are TRBV20-1 and TRBJ2-5; 7 nucleotides match TRBD2. The CDR3 covers 17 residues. From germline, CDR1 is DFQATT and CDR2 SNEGSKA (reference sequence). V dropped 3 bases and J dropped 1; count of bases not matched to a gene: 14. Partial CDR3 DNA: TGCAGTGCTAGGTCGGAGAGGTGGGCTAGCGGCCAAGAGACC. This encodes CSARSERWASGQET. The whole CDR3 protein is CSARSERWASGQETQYF.

Comments on this clone: The read finishes 3 residues shy of the CDR3 end, and the germline J gene is used to complete it. The J gene is TRBJ1-1, the V gene TRBV7-6; D gene unclear. The CDR3 runs 14 residues. V was trimmed by 1 base and J by 1 base, leaving 7 bases between them. Germline V gives CDR1 SGHVS, CDR2 FNYEAQ. CDR3 loop: CASSLVGSNTEAFF. Incomplete CDR3 DNA: TGTGCCAGCAGCTTAGTTGGCTCGAACACTGAA.

The CDR3 DNA, read in part, is TGTGCCAGCACAACTAGCGACAAGGGCTACGAG. This encodes CASTTSDKGYE. The entire CDR3 is CASTTSDKGYEQYF. This sequence joins TRBV11-2 and TRBJ2-7; 7 nucleotides match TRBD2. The DNA ends 3 residues before the CDR3 does, and the rest of the CDR3 is filled in from the germline J gene. CDR3 length: 14 amino acids. CDR1 is SGHAT and CDR2 is FQNNGV in the germline V gene. J gave up 3 bases and V 7 bases, and 9 bases lay outside the gene matches. Complete variable domain (other parts from reference TRBV11-2 and TRBJ2-7): EAGVAQSPRYKIIEKRQSVAFWCNPISGHATLYWYQQILGQGPKLLIQFQNNGVVDDSQLPKDRFSAERLKGVDSTLKIQPAKLEDSAVYLCASTTSDKGYEQYFGPGTRLTVT.

For this clone: The CDR3 is cut off 3 residues early in the read; its end comes from the germline J gene. V is TRBV13 and J is TRBJ1-1, with 9 positions matching TRBD1. Germline CDR1 and CDR2: PRHDT and FYEKMQ (reference sequence). V shed 5 bases and J 4 bases; nucleotides not matched to a gene: 5. The CDR3 spans 14 residues. The part of the CDR3 DNA that was read is TGTGCCAGCAGCGATGGACAGGGGTTCACTGAA. Translating gives CASSDGQGFTE. The CDR3 in its entirety is CASSDGQGFTEAFF.

In the case of this clone: Read data end 3 residues before the CDR3 end; the end is taken from the germline J gene. This sequence joins TRBV29-1 and TRBJ1-4, with a possible D match to TRBD1 (5 bases). The CDR3 extends over 14 amino acids. Germline V CDR1 and CDR2: SQVTM, ANQGSEA. V lost 3 bases and J lost 0, with 8 bases in between. The covered CDR3 bases are TGCAGCGTTGAGACAGCATCAACTAATGAAAAA. Amino acid sequence: CSVETASTNEK. The whole CDR3 protein reads CSVETASTNEKLFF.

A word on this clone: The read terminates 3 residues before the CDR3 end, so the remaining end is supplied by the germline J gene. J is TRBJ1-1 and V is TRBV19; possible D gene TRBD1, 6 bases. Per the germline V gene, CDR1 is LNHDA and CDR2 is SQIVND (reference sequence). V lost 7 bases and J lost 3, with 15 bases in between. The CDR3 runs 14 residues. The CDR3 region is CASTPGRGDTEAFF. The covered CDR3 bases are TGTGCCAGTACCCCTGGCAGGGGTGACACTGAA. The complete variable domain, with remaining parts taken from reference TRBV19 and TRBJ1-1, reads DGGITQSPKYLFRKEGQNVTLSCEQNLNHDAMYWYRQDPGQGLRLIYYSQIVNDFQKGDIAEGYSVSREKKESFPLTVTSAQKNPTAFYLCASTPGRGDTEAFFGQGTRLTVV.

Note on this clone: Coverage ceases 3 residues before the CDR3 finishes, and the germline J gene fills in the end. The chain couples TRBV29-1 to TRBJ1-1, with 8 bases aligning to TRBD1. Germline lookup yields CDR1 SQVTM and CDR2 ANQGSEA. Unmatched junction bases numbered 9, after V lost 1 base and J lost 5 bases. The CDR3 has 15 amino acids. CDR3 amino acids: CSVEVNQGAKTEAFF. CDR3 DNA (partial): TGCAGCGTTGAAGTTAATCAGGGGGCAAAAACTGAA. The full variable domain, completed using reference TRBV29-1 and TRBJ1-1, is SAVISQKPSRDICQRGTSLTIQCQVDSQVTMMFWYRQQPGQSLTLIATANQGSEATYESGFVIDKFPISRPNLTFSTLTVSNMSPEDSSIYLCSVEVNQGAKTEAFFGQGTRLTVV.

A remark on this clone: The read gets to within 3 residues of the CDR3 end, and the germline J gene fills in the rest. The chain joins TRBV2 to TRBJ2-5, with 15 bases matching TRBD2. This CDR3 has 18 amino acids. Germline CDR1 is SNHLY and CDR2 is FYNNEI. V was pared by 5 bases and J by 5 bases, with 12 bases of the junction left unmatched. CDR3 sequence: CASSYLGLAGGPMETQYF. The CDR3 DNA, read in part, is TGTGCCAGCAGTTATTTAGGACTAGCGGGAGGGCCAATGGAGACC.

To note about this clone: The read stops 3 residues short of the end of the CDR3; the missing end is completed from the germline J gene. The chain employs TRBV2 and TRBJ2-1; 10 bases fit TRBD2. Germline CDR1 and CDR2: SNHLY and FYNNEI. J gave up 8 bases and V 6 bases, and 7 bases lay outside the gene matches. This CDR3 has 14 amino acids. CDR3 sequence: CASSPSGRVDEQFF. The covered CDR3 bases are TGTGCCAGCAGCCCCAGCGGGAGGGTCGATGAG. Based on the CDR3 plus reference TRBV2 and TRBJ2-1, the full variable domain is EPEVTQTPSHQVTQMGQEVILRCVPISNHLYFYWYRQILGQKVEFLVSFYNNEISEKSEIFDDQFSVERPDGSNFTLKIRSTKLEDSAMYFCASSPSGRVDEQFFGPGTRLTVL.

Notes on this clone: The missing CDR3 end, 3 residues past where the read stops, is filled in from the germline J gene. The chain links TRBV2 to TRBJ1-4, with 7 bases lining up with TRBD1. Germline V gives CDR1 SNHLY, CDR2 FYNNEI. This CDR3 has 15 residues. V lost 4 bases and J lost 4; bases outside the gene matches: 6. CDR3 residues: CASSGVAGGNEKLFF. The DNA read from the CDR3 is TGTGCCAGCAGTGGGGTGGCAGGGGGTAATGAAAAA.

As concerns this clone: The CDR3 end falls 3 residues outside the read, so it is completed with the germline J gene. This chain joins TRBV29-1 and TRBJ2-2; D is unresolved. Trimming took off 6 bases at V and 0 bases at J, with 8 bases between the two ends. CDR1 and CDR2 (germline): SQVTM, ANQGSEA. The CDR3 spans 13 residues. CDR3 sequence reads: CSVDNPNTGELFF. CDR3 DNA, as far as it was read: TGCAGCGTAGACAACCCGAACACCGGGGAG.

With respect to this clone: The read is 3 residues too short to cover the CDR3 end, so that end is filled in from the germline J gene. The chain couples TRBV11-2 to TRBJ2-2; D remains unclear. V was trimmed by 3 bases and J by 6 bases, leaving 5 bases between them. The CDR3 extends over 12 amino acids. The germline V gene has CDR1 SGHAT and CDR2 FQNNGV. The CDR3 reads CASSFQAGELFF. The sequenced part of the CDR3 DNA is TGTGCCAGCAGCTTCCAGGCCGGGGAG.

Note on this clone: The read ends 3 residues shy of where the CDR3 ends; the end is completed using the germline J gene. The rearrangement uses TRBV11-2 and TRBJ2-7, with D perhaps matching TRBD1 (6 bases). Germline V lookup: CDR1 SGHAT, CDR2 FQNNGV. CDR3 length: 14 amino acids. V was shortened by 5 bases and J by 5 bases, with 16 bases between the two germline ends. The CDR3 protein is CASSANNRADEQYF. The sequenced part of the CDR3 DNA is TGTGCCAGCAGCGCTAATAACAGGGCCGACGAG.

About this clone: With the read ending 3 residues before the CDR3 end, the germline J gene is used to fill in that end. The rearrangement joins TRBV15 to TRBJ2-7, with TRBD2 identical over 10 bases. The J segment lost 3 bases and the V segment lost 0 bases, leaving 11 bases of the junction unmatched. Germline CDR1 is LNHNV and CDR2 is YYDKDF (reference sequence). The CDR3 is 18 amino acids. CDR3 sequence: CATSRDHGLAGENYEQYF. Incomplete CDR3 DNA: TGTGCCACCAGCAGAGATCATGGGCTAGCGGGAGAAAACTACGAG.

A note on this clone: The sequenced fragment ends 3 residues before the CDR3 boundary, so the rest is inferred from the germline J gene. This chain links TRBV29-1 with TRBJ1-1, with D unclear. Germline-derived CDR1 and CDR2 are SQVTM and ANQGSEA. V was cut by 6 bases and J by 3 bases, with 5 bases left in between. The CDR3 has 10 amino acids. This CDR3 reads CSVRDTEAFF. The part of the CDR3 DNA that was read is TGCAGCGTGAGGGACACTGAA.

Comment on this clone: The read is 3 residues too short to cover the CDR3 end, so that end is filled in from the germline J gene. V usage is TRBV2 and J usage is TRBJ1-2, with TRBD1 matching 11 bases. Looked up from germline, CDR1 is SNHLY and CDR2 is FYNNEI. The CDR3 length is 15 residues. Trimming cost V 9 bases and J 7 bases; bases outside gene matches: 13. CDR3 residues: CARTPRTGGLGGYTF. The part of the CDR3 DNA that was read is TGTGCCAGGACGCCTAGGACAGGGGGCCTGGGTGGC.

As for this clone: The observed sequence ends 3 residues before the CDR3 terminus, with the missing tail filled in from the germline J gene. The chain is built from TRBV29-1 and TRBJ1-1; 8 bases are a match to TRBD1. The trim removed 0 bases at V and 3 bases at J, leaving 6 bases unmatched. CDR1 and CDR2 (germline): SQVTM, ANQGSEA. The CDR3 consists of 15 residues. The sequenced CDR3 bases are TGCAGCGTTGAAGATAAGCCGACAGGGGACACTGAA. Amino acid sequence: CSVEDKPTGDTE. The CDR3 reads in full as CSVEDKPTGDTEAFF.

As for this clone: The CDR3 end falls 3 residues outside the read, so it is completed with the germline J gene. The chain combines TRBV7-8 with TRBJ2-4, with 7 bases matching TRBD2. The CDR3 is 14 residues long. Trimming at V came to 5 bases and at J to 7 bases, leaving 8 bases not matched to a gene. Germline lookup yields CDR1 SGHVS and CDR2 FQNEAQ. CDR3 DNA (partial): TGTGCCAGCAGCCCTGGGGGGGTCGGTAACATT. Its translation is CASSPGGVGNI. In full, the CDR3 reads CASSPGGVGNIQYF. Using reference TRBV7-8 and TRBJ2-4 for the parts outside the CDR3, the full variable domain is GAGVSQSPRYKVAKRGQDVALRCDPISGHVSLFWYQQALGQGPEFLTYFQNEAQLDKSGLPSDRFFAERPEGSVSTLKIQRTQQEDSAVYLCASSPGGVGNIQYFGAGTRLSVL.

For this clone: The CDR3 end lies 3 residues beyond the end of the read and is filled in from the germline J gene. J is TRBJ1-1 and V is TRBV30, with D perhaps matching TRBD1 (5 bases). Trimming shortened V by 4 bases and J by 3 bases, and 12 bases separated the two germline ends. The CDR3 consists of 13 residues. Germline V lookup: CDR1 GTSNPN, CDR2 SVGIG (reference sequence). The CDR3 region is CAWTHRTDTEAFF. The sequenced part of the CDR3 DNA is TGTGCCTGGACCCACAGGACGGACACTGAA. Filled out from reference TRBV30 and TRBJ1-1, the complete variable domain reads SQTIHQWPATLVQPVGSPLSLECTVEGTSNPNLYWYRQAAGRGLQLLFYSVGIGQISSEVPQNLSASRPQDRQFILSSKKLLLSDSGFYLCAWTHRTDTEAFFGQGTRLTVV.

Details on this clone: Read data end 3 residues before the CDR3 end; the end is taken from the germline J gene. The genes are TRBV7-6 and TRBJ2-1, with no clear D. CDR3 length: 13 amino acids. V was pared by 7 bases and J by 0 bases, with 7 bases between. Germline values: CDR1 SGHVS, CDR2 FNYEAQ. The chain's CDR3 is CASKAGSYNEQFF. Incomplete CDR3 DNA: TGTGCCAGCAAAGCAGGCTCCTACAATGAG.

Regarding this clone: The read terminates 3 residues before the CDR3 end, so the remaining end is supplied by the germline J gene. This chain uses TRBV7-9 with TRBJ2-1; D not certain. The V gene lost 6 bases and the J gene lost 8 bases, with 8 bases spanning the gap. The CDR3 has 11 residues. Germline lookup yields CDR1 SEHNR and CDR2 FQNEAQ (reference sequence). Incomplete CDR3 DNA: TGTGCCAGCAGTCTAATTGATGAG. It specifies CASSLIDE. The full-length CDR3 reads as CASSLIDEQFF. Full variable domain (rest looked up from reference TRBV7-9 and TRBJ2-1): DTGVSQNPRHKITKRGQNVTFRCDPISEHNRLYWYRQTLGQGPEFLTYFQNEAQLEKSRLLSDRFSAERPKGSFSTLEIQRTEQGDSAMYLCASSLIDEQFFGPGTRLTVL.

About this clone: The read terminates 3 residues before the CDR3 end, so the remaining end is supplied by the germline J gene. The chain links TRBV7-8 to TRBJ2-7; D might be TRBD2 (5 bases). The V end lost 5 bases, the J end lost 5 bases, and 13 bases lay between the germline ends. Germline values: CDR1 SGHVS, CDR2 FQNEAQ. CDR3 length: 13 amino acids. CDR3 DNA, as far as it was read: TGTGCCAGCAGCCCGCCGGGGTGGGACGAG. It encodes CASSPPGWDE. From start to end, the CDR3 is CASSPPGWDEQYF. Filled out from reference TRBV7-8 and TRBJ2-7, the complete variable domain reads GAGVSQSPRYKVAKRGQDVALRCDPISGHVSLFWYQQALGQGPEFLTYFQNEAQLDKSGLPSDRFFAERPEGSVSTLKIQRTQQEDSAVYLCASSPPGWDEQYFGPGTRLTVT.